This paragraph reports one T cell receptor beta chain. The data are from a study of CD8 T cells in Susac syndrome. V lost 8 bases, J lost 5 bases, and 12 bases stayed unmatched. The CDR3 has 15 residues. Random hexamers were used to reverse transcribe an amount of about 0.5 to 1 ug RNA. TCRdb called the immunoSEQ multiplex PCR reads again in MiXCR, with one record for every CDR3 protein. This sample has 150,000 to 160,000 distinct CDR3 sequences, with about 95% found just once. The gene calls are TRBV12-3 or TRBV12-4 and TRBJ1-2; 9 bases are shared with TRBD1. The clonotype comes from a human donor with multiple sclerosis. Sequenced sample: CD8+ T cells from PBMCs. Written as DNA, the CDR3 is TGTGCCAGCTATCACCGGGACAGGGCGATTTATGGCTACACCTTC. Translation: CASYHRDRAIYGYTF.